Listed below are T cell receptor beta chains from one sample, sequenced in a study of T cell responses to AZD1222 COVID-19 vaccine. Generated by immunoSEQ multiplex PCR, the TCRdb table keeps only in-frame clones and is missing some. The sample records about 150,000 clones, just over 90% being singletons. The starting material was peripheral blood, obtained 28 days after the second AZD1222 dose. These receptors were collected from an adult who received the AZD1222 COVID-19 vaccine. Each CDR3 is given with its conserved first and last residue. The order of the fields is D gene, CDR3 length, clone size, V gene, J gene, CDR3 DNA, CDR3 protein. The D gene is left open where the match is weak. The size of a clone is reported for some rows only, either as once, few or many, or as a class for expanded clones.

d_gene: TRBD1; len: 16; abundance: -; v_gene: TRBV19; j_gene: TRBJ1-2; CDR3nt: TGTGCCAGTACCCCGGCAGGAGGGGGCGACGGCTATGGCTACACCTTC; CDR3aa: CASTPAGGGDGYGYTF
d_gene: -; len: 12; abundance: once; v_gene: TRBV11-2; j_gene: TRBJ1-6; CDR3nt: TGTGCCAGCAGCCAGGACGATTCACCCCTCCACTTT; CDR3aa: CASSQDDSPLHF
d_gene: -; len: 15; abundance: -; v_gene: TRBV9; j_gene: TRBJ2-3; CDR3nt: TGTGCCAGCAGCGTAGAAAGGACTAGCACAGATACGCAGTATTTT; CDR3aa: CASSVERTSTDTQYF
d_gene: -; len: 13; abundance: -; v_gene: TRBV6-4; j_gene: TRBJ1-2; CDR3nt: TGTGCCAGCAGTGACAAGGGGGGCTTTGGCTACACCTTC; CDR3aa: CASSDKGGFGYTF
d_gene: -; len: 17; abundance: -; v_gene: TRBV28; j_gene: TRBJ1-4; CDR3nt: TGTGCCAGCAGTTTAGTAGACCCAGGACTTATAAATGAAAAACTGTTTTTT; CDR3aa: CASSLVDPGLINEKLFF
d_gene: TRBD1; len: 16; abundance: -; v_gene: TRBV6-2/TRBV6-3; j_gene: TRBJ2-7; CDR3nt: TGTGCCAGCAGTTACTCCCCGGACAGGGTAGGATTCGAGCAGTACTTC; CDR3aa: CASSYSPDRVGFEQYF
d_gene: TRBD2; len: 16; abundance: -; v_gene: TRBV7-2; j_gene: TRBJ2-1; CDR3nt: TGTGCCAGCAGCTTAGCCGGGGGGGGCACGCACAATGAGCAGTTCTTC; CDR3aa: CASSLAGGGTHNEQFF
d_gene: TRBD2; len: 17; abundance: -; v_gene: TRBV18; j_gene: TRBJ2-1; CDR3nt: TGTGCCAGCTCACCAAAGGCTAGCGGCAGCTCCTACAATGAGCAGTTCTTC; CDR3aa: CASSPKASGSSYNEQFF
d_gene: -; len: 12; abundance: -; v_gene: TRBV9; j_gene: TRBJ1-1; CDR3nt: TGTGCCAGCAGCGTAGGCGGGCCCGAAGCTTTCTTT; CDR3aa: CASSVGGPEAFF
d_gene: TRBD1; len: 13; abundance: -; v_gene: TRBV29-1; j_gene: TRBJ1-1; CDR3nt: TGCAGCGCTGCGACAGGGATGAACACTGAAGCTTTCTTT; CDR3aa: CSAATGMNTEAFF